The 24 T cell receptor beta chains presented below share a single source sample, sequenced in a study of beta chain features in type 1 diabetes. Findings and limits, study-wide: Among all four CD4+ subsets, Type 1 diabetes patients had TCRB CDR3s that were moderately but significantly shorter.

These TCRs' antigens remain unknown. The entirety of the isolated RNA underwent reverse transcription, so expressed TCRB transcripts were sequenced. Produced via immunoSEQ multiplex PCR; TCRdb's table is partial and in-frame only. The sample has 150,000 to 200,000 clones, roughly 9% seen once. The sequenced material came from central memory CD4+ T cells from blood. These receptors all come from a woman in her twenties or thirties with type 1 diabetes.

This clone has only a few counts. The chain's CDR3 is CASSLDSWGVNTGELFF. The CDR3 bases are TGTGCCAGCAGCTTAGATTCCTGGGGGGTGAACACCGGGGAGCTGTTTTTT. The V and J genes are TRBV11-2 and TRBJ2-2; D is perhaps TRBD2 (6 bases). Germline values: CDR1 SGHAT, CDR2 FQNNGV. Trimming shortened V by 0 bases and J by 1 base, and 12 bases separated the two germline ends. This CDR3 is 17 amino acids long. Combining the CDR3 with reference TRBV11-2 and TRBJ2-2 gives the whole variable domain EAGVAQSPRYKIIEKRQSVAFWCNPISGHATLYWYQQILGQGPKLLIQFQNNGVVDDSQLPKDRFSAERLKGVDSTLKIQPAKLEDSAVYLCASSLDSWGVNTGELFFGEGSRLTVL.

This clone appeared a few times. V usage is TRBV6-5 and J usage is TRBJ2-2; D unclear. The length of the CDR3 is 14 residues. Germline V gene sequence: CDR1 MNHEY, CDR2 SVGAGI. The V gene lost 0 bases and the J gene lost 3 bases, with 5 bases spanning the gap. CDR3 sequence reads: CASSYSSYTGELFF. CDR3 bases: TGTGCCAGCAGTTACTCAAGCTACACCGGGGAGCTGTTTTTT.

DNA of the CDR3: TGTGCCAGCAGCGTTAGGGAGGGCCCCACCGGGGAGCTGTTTTTT. Protein sequence: CASSVREGPTGELFF. The chain employs TRBV9 and TRBJ2-2; 7 bases line up with TRBD2. Germline values: CDR1 SGDLS, CDR2 YYNGEE. V lost 2 bases, J lost 4 bases, and 5 bases stayed unmatched. There are 15 residues in the CDR3.

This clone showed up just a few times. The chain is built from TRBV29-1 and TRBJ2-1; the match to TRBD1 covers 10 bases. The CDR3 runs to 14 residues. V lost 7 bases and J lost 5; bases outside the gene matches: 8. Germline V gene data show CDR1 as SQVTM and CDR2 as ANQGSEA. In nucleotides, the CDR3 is TGCAGCGGAAATAGACAGGGGGCGGACAATGAGCAGTTCTTC. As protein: CSGNRQGADNEQFF.

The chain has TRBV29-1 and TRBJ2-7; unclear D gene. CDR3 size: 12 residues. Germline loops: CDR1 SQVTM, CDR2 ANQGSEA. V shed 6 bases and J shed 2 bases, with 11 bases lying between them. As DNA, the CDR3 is TGCAGCGTCTATACAGAAACCTACGAGCAGTACTTC. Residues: CSVYTETYEQYF.

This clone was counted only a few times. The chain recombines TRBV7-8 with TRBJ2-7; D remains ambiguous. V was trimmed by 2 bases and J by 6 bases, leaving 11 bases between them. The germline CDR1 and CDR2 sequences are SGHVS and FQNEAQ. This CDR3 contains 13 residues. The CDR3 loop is CASSLPGSTEQYF. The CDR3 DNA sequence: TGTGCCAGCAGCTTACCAGGCTCGACCGAGCAGTACTTC.

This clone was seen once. The CDR3 is CASSLGLAPFSGANVLTF. In DNA, the CDR3 is TGTGCCAGCAGTTTAGGACTAGCCCCCTTCTCTGGGGCCAACGTCCTGACTTTC. This sequence joins TRBV28 and TRBJ2-6; 8 bases are shared with TRBD2. The germline V gene has CDR1 MDHEN and CDR2 SYDVKM. After removal of 2 bases from V and 0 bases from J, the junction contained 6 bases not matched to a gene. The CDR3 has 18 amino acids.

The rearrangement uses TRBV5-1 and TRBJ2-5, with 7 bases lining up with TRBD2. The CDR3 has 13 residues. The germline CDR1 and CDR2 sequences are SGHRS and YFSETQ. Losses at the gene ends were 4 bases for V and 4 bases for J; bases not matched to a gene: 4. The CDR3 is CASSPGGLETQYF. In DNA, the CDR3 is TGCGCCAGCAGCCCCGGGGGGTTAGAGACCCAGTACTTC. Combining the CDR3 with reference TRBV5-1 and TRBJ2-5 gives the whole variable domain KAGVTQTPRYLIKTRGQQVTLSCSPISGHRSVSWYQQTPGQGLQFLFEYFSETQRNKGNFPGRFSGRQFSNSRSEMNVSTLELGDSALYLCASSPGGLETQYFGPGTRLLVL.

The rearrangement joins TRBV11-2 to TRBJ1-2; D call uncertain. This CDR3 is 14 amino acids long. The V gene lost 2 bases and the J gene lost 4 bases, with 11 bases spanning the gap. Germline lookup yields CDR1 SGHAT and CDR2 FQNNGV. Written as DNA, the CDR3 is TGTGCCAGCAGCTTACTCGGGAGAGGCTATGGCTACACCTTC. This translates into CASSLLGRGYGYTF.

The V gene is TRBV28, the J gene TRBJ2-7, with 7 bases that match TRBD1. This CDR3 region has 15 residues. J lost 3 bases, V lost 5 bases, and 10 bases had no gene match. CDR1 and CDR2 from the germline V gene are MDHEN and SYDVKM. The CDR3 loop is CASSAPGTDGYEQYF. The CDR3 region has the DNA TGTGCCAGCAGTGCACCCGGGACAGATGGCTACGAGCAGTACTTC.

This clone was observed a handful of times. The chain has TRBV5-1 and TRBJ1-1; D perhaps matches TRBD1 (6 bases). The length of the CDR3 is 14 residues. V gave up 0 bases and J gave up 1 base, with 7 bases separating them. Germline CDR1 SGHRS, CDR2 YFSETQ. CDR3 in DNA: TGCGCCAGCAGCTTGGCCAGGGGGAACACTGAAGCTTTCTTT. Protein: CASSLARGNTEAFF. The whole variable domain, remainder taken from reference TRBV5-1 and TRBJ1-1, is KAGVTQTPRYLIKTRGQQVTLSCSPISGHRSVSWYQQTPGQGLQFLFEYFSETQRNKGNFPGRFSGRQFSNSRSEMNVSTLELGDSALYLCASSLARGNTEAFFGQGTRLTVV.

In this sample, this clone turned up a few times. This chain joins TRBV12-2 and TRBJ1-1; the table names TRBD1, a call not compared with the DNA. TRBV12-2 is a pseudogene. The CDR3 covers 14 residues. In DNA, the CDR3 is TGTGCAAGTCGCTTAAAGACAGGTTTCACTGAAGCTTTCTTT. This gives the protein CASRLKTGFTEAFF.

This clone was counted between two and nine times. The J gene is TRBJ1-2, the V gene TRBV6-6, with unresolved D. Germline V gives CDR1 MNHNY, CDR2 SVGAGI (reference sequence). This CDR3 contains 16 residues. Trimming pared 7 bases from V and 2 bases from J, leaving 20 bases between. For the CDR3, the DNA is TGTGCCAGCACCCCTAAAGGGCGGGTTACAAACTATGGCTACACCTTC. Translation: CASTPKGRVTNYGYTF.

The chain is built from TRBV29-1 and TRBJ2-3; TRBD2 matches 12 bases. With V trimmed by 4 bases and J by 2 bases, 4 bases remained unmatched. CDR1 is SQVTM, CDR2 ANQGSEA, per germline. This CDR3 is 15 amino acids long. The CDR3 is CSVGGLAGLTDTQYF. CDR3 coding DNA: TGCAGCGTTGGCGGACTAGCGGGACTCACAGATACGCAGTATTTT.

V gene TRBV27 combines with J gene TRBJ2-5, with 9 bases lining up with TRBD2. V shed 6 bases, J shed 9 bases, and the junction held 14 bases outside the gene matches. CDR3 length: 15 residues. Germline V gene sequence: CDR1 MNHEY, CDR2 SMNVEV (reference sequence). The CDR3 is CASSHGTSPDRAQYF. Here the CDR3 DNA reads TGTGCCAGCAGCCACGGGACTAGCCCTGATAGGGCCCAGTACTTC.

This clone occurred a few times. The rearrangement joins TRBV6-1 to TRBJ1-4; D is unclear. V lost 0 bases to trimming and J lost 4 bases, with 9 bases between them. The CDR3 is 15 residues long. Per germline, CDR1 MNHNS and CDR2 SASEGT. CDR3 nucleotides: TGTGCCAGCAGTGAAGCAGGAGGGCTTAATGAAAAACTGTTTTTT. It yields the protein CASSEAGGLNEKLFF.

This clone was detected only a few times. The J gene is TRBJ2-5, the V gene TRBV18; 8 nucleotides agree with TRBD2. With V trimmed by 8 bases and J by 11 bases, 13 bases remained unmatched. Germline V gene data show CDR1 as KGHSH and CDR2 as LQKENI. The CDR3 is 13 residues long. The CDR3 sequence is CASHWAGGPWQYF. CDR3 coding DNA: TGTGCCAGCCACTGGGCGGGAGGACCTTGGCAGTACTTC. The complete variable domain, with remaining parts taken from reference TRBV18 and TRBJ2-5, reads NAGVMQNPRHLVRRRGQEARLRCSPMKGHSHVYWYRQLPEEGLKFMVYLQKENIIDESGMPKERFSAEFPKEGPSILRIQQVVRGDSAAYFCASHWAGGPWQYFGPGTRLLVL.

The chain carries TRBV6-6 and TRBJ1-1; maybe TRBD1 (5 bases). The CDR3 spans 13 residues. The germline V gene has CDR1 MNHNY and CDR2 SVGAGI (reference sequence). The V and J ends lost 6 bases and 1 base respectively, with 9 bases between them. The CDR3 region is CASSQGGNTEAFF. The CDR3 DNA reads TGTGCCAGCAGCCAGGGTGGGAACACTGAAGCTTTCTTT.

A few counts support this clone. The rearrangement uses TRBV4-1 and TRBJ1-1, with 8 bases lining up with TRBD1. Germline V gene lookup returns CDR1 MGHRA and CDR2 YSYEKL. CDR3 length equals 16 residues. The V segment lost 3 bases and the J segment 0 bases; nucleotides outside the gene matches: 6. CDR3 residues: CASSQGTGPMNTEAFF. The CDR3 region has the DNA TGCGCCAGCAGCCAGGGGACAGGCCCCATGAACACTGAAGCTTTCTTT.

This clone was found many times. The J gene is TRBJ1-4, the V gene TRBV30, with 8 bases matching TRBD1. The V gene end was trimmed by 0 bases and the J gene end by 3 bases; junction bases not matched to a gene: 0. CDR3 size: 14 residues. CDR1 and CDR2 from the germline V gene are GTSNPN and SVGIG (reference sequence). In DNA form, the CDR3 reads TGTGCCTGGAGTGTACAGGGGGCTAATGAAAAACTGTTTTTT. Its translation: CAWSVQGANEKLFF.

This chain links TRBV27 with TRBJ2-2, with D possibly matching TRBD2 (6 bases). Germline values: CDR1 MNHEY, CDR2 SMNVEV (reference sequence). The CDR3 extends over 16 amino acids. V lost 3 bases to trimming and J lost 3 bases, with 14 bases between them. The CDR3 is CASSLEGKSDTGELFF. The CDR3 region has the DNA TGTGCCAGCAGTTTGGAGGGAAAGAGTGACACCGGGGAGCTGTTTTTT.

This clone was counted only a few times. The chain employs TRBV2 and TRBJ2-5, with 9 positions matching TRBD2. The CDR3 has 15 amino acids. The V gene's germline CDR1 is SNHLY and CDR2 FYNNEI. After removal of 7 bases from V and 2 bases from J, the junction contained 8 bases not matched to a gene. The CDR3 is CASNKGTSRQETQYF. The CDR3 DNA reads TGTGCCAGCAACAAAGGGACTAGCCGACAAGAGACCCAGTACTTC.

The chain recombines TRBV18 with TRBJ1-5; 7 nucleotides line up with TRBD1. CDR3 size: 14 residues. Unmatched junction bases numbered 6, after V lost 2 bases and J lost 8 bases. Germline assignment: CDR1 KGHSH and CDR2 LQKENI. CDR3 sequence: CASSPGQVQEPQHF. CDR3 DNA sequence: TGTGCCAGCTCACCAGGACAGGTCCAGGAGCCCCAGCATTTT.

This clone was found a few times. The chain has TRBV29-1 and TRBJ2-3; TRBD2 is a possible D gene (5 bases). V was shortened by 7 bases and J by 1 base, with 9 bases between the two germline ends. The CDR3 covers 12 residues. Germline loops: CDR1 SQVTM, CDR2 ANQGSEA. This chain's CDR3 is CSGTEGTDTQYF. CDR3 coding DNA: TGCAGCGGTACGGAGGGCACAGATACGCAGTATTTT.